The present T cell receptor (beta chain) was sequenced within a study of T cell repertoires in cytomegalovirus infection. Study-wide context: From public TCR beta signatures came an indication of both CMV infection and matching HLA type. Study-level findings and limits: Of the TCR beta families, the public ones yielded a cumulative frequency that identified carriers of CMV plus the relevant HLA. The ex vivo response showed dominance by HLA-C-restricted CMV-specific TCR beta clonotypes.

The J segment lost 1 base and the V segment lost 7 bases, leaving 5 bases of the junction unmatched. The CDR3 has 16 amino acids. TCRdb fed the reads into MiXCR, producing one record per CDR3 protein. The table has under 70,000 distinct CDR3 sequences, 33% seen once. In regard to this clonotype: Antigen specificity is unknown.

The receptor comes from a human donor in good health (CMV status not recorded). Some clones in this sample may be carry-over from other donors' samples. This chain links TRBV12-3 or TRBV12-4 with TRBJ2-2; TRBD1 aligns across 11 bases. What was sequenced was PBMCs, sequenced either directly or after in vitro stimulation (not recorded which). In DNA, the CDR3 is TGTGCCAGCATCCAGGGACAGGGGGTGAACACCGGGGAGCTGTTTTTT. It codes for CASIQGQGVNTGELFF.